This T cell receptor beta chain derives from a study of blood T cell repertoires in COVID-19. Trimming took 8 bases from V and 5 from J, leaving 16 bases between them. The CDR3 spans 13 residues. The germline CDR1 and CDR2 sequences are ENHRY and SYGVKD. The method was immunoSEQ multiplex PCR; TCRdb's version includes in-frame clones alone and lacks a portion of them. This table holds about 53,000 clones, 85% to 95% found once. The receptor comes from a human donor in a cohort sampled during active COVID-19. The specimen sequenced was peripheral blood. The genes are TRBV10-3 and TRBJ2-7; possibly TRBD1 for D (5 bases). The CDR3 loop reads CAIAGHPRDEQYF. The CDR3 bases are TGTGCCATCGCCGGACACCCCAGGGACGAGCAGTACTTC.